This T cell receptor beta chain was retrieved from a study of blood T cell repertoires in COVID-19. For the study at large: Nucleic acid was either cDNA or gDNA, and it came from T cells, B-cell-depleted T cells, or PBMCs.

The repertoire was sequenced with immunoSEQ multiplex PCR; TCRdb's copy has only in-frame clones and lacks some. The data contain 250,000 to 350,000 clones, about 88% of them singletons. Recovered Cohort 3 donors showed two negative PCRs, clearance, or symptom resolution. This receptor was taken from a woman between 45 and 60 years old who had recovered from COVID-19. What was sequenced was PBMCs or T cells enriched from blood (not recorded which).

CDR3 amino acids: CASSAGTGVNYGYTF. The CDR3 bases are TGTGCCAGCAGTGCCGGGACAGGGGTTAACTATGGCTACACCTTC. V and J are TRBV27 and TRBJ1-2; 10 bases align to TRBD1. CDR1 and CDR2 from the germline V gene are MNHEY and SMNVEV (reference sequence). V was clipped by 5 bases and J by 1 base; unmatched bases: 4. The CDR3 has 15 amino acids.